This is a list of T cell receptor beta chains from one sample in a study of cytomegalovirus exposure and HLA in healthy donors. Clones were read by immunoSEQ multiplex PCR, and TCRdb kept only the in-frame ones, dropping some. In the table there are a few hundred thousand clones, approximately 82% of which are singletons. Sequences were obtained from PBMCs. These receptors came from a woman in her 50s in good health and CMV-seropositive. Each CDR3 is given with its conserved first and last residue. The order of the fields is CDR3 DNA, CDR3 protein, V gene, D gene, clone size, J gene. The D gene is left open where the match is weak. Only some rows state a clone size, as once, few, many or a class for expanded clones.

CDR3 DNA: TGTGCCAGCAGACCTCTAGCGGGGGGGTTCTACGAGCAGTACTTC
CDR3 protein: CASRPLAGGFYEQYF
V gene: TRBV5-8
D gene: TRBD2
clone size: once
J gene: TRBJ2-7

CDR3 DNA: TGTGCCAGCTCACCACAATTCCAGGGCTCGGGCACCGGGGAGCTGTTTTTT
CDR3 protein: CASSPQFQGSGTGELFF
V gene: TRBV18
D gene: .
clone size: .
J gene: TRBJ2-2

CDR3 DNA: TGTGCCAGCAGTTTAAGGCAGGGAGGAGATACGCAGTATTTT
CDR3 protein: CASSLRQGGDTQYF
V gene: TRBV6-5
D gene: .
clone size: .
J gene: TRBJ2-3

CDR3 DNA: TGCGCCAGCAGCCAACGGCAGGAACCCGGCTATGGCTACACCTTC
CDR3 protein: CASSQRQEPGYGYTF
V gene: TRBV4-1
D gene: .
clone size: few
J gene: TRBJ1-2

CDR3 DNA: TGTGCCAGTAGTAGAGGCGTTACGAGCACAGATACGCAGTATTTT
CDR3 protein: CASSRGVTSTDTQYF
V gene: TRBV19
D gene: .
clone size: .
J gene: TRBJ2-3

CDR3 DNA: TGTGCCAGCCGGGACAGGGAGTATGGCTACACCTTC
CDR3 protein: CASRDREYGYTF
V gene: TRBV7-9
D gene: TRBD1
clone size: .
J gene: TRBJ1-2

CDR3 DNA: TGTGCCAGCAGCTTAGCGCCGGGGATGGATGAAAAACTGTTTTTT
CDR3 protein: CASSLAPGMDEKLFF
V gene: TRBV7-8
D gene: .
clone size: .
J gene: TRBJ1-4

CDR3 DNA: TGCGCCAGCAGCCAAGGCTACAGGGTGCAGACCCAGTACTTC
CDR3 protein: CASSQGYRVQTQYF
V gene: TRBV4-1
D gene: .
clone size: .
J gene: TRBJ2-5

CDR3 DNA: TGTGCCAGCAGCCAAGAGAGGGGGAGCGGGGGGGTCCGGGAGACCCAGTACTTC
CDR3 protein: CASSQERGSGGVRETQYF
V gene: TRBV4-2
D gene: TRBD2
clone size: once
J gene: TRBJ2-5

CDR3 DNA: TGTGCCAGCAGTTACGTAAGGGGAGGGGAAAAACTGTTTTTT
CDR3 protein: CASSYVRGGEKLFF
V gene: TRBV6-6
D gene: .
clone size: .
J gene: TRBJ1-4

CDR3 DNA: TGTGCCAGTAGTCCGCCGGGACAGCTTCCCGAGCAGTACTTC
CDR3 protein: CASSPPGQLPEQYF
V gene: TRBV19
D gene: TRBD1
clone size: few
J gene: TRBJ2-7

CDR3 DNA: TGCGCCAGCAGCCCGACAGGGTGGAACACTGAAGCTTTCTTT
CDR3 protein: CASSPTGWNTEAFF
V gene: TRBV5-1
D gene: TRBD1
clone size: .
J gene: TRBJ1-1

CDR3 DNA: TGTGCCAGCAGCCCCGCGATCCTCTACGAGCAGTACTTC
CDR3 protein: CASSPAILYEQYF
V gene: TRBV7-8
D gene: .
clone size: .
J gene: TRBJ2-7

CDR3 DNA: TGTGCCAGTAGTCTCCCGGGGGGTCGTGCGTCAGCTTTCTTT
CDR3 protein: CASSLPGGRASAFF
V gene: TRBV19
D gene: .
clone size: .
J gene: TRBJ1-1

CDR3 DNA: TGTGCCAGCAGCGGTCGGACAGTCACGAACACTGAAGCTTTCTTT
CDR3 protein: CASSGRTVTNTEAFF
V gene: TRBV5-5
D gene: .
clone size: few
J gene: TRBJ1-1

CDR3 DNA: TGTGCCAGCAGAGCACAGGGATACGAGCAGTACTTC
CDR3 protein: CASRAQGYEQYF
V gene: TRBV2
D gene: .
clone size: .
J gene: TRBJ2-7

CDR3 DNA: TGTGCCAGCAGCCGCCGACTAGCGGGGATCACAGATACGCAGTATTTT
CDR3 protein: CASSRRLAGITDTQYF
V gene: TRBV7-9
D gene: TRBD2
clone size: .
J gene: TRBJ2-3

CDR3 DNA: TGTGCCAGCACTCAGTGGACAGATACGCAGTATTTT
CDR3 protein: CASTQWTDTQYF
V gene: TRBV6-1
D gene: .
clone size: few
J gene: TRBJ2-3

CDR3 DNA: TGTGCCAGCAGCGGTGACAGTACGGCCTACGAGCAGTACTTC
CDR3 protein: CASSGDSTAYEQYF
V gene: TRBV9
D gene: .
clone size: .
J gene: TRBJ2-7

CDR3 DNA: TGTGCCAGCAGCTCTCAGGGGGTAGGCACCGGGGAGCTGTTTTTT
CDR3 protein: CASSSQGVGTGELFF
V gene: TRBV7-2
D gene: TRBD1
clone size: .
J gene: TRBJ2-2

CDR3 DNA: TGTGCCAGTACCCTGACTAGCGGGGAAAACATTCAGTACTTC
CDR3 protein: CASTLTSGENIQYF
V gene: TRBV19
D gene: TRBD2
clone size: .
J gene: TRBJ2-4

CDR3 DNA: TGTGCCAGCAGCCCCACCAACAGGTTAGCTATTCGCGCTTTCTTT
CDR3 protein: CASSPTNRLAIRAFF
V gene: TRBV7-9
D gene: .
clone size: .
J gene: TRBJ1-1

CDR3 DNA: TGTGCCAGCAGGCGGCGGACAGGGGTTAGTGAAAAACTGTTTTTT
CDR3 protein: CASRRRTGVSEKLFF
V gene: TRBV11-2
D gene: TRBD1
clone size: .
J gene: TRBJ1-4

CDR3 DNA: TGTGCCAGCAGTTACGCAGGGGGCACTGAAGCTTTCTTT
CDR3 protein: CASSYAGGTEAFF
V gene: TRBV6-6
D gene: TRBD1
clone size: .
J gene: TRBJ1-1

CDR3 DNA: TGTGCCAGCTCACCTGCCGGGGGGGCCTCCTACGAGCAGTACTTC
CDR3 protein: CASSPAGGASYEQYF
V gene: TRBV18
D gene: TRBD2
clone size: .
J gene: TRBJ2-7

CDR3 DNA: TGCGCCAGCAGCTTGGCGGGGGGCTTTGGTACCGGGGAGCTGTTTTTT
CDR3 protein: CASSLAGGFGTGELFF
V gene: TRBV5-1
D gene: .
clone size: .
J gene: TRBJ2-2

CDR3 DNA: TGTGCCAGCAGCTTGACAGGGGGCGCCTACGGCTACACCTTC
CDR3 protein: CASSLTGGAYGYTF
V gene: TRBV5-6
D gene: TRBD1
clone size: .
J gene: TRBJ1-2

CDR3 DNA: TGTGCCAGCTCCCCCATTCTCCGAATGAGTGACACCATATATTTT
CDR3 protein: CASSPILRMSDTIYF
V gene: TRBV18
D gene: .
clone size: once
J gene: TRBJ1-3

CDR3 DNA: TGCGCCAGCAGCTCCCAGGGGGTCGGAGAAAAACTGTTTTTT
CDR3 protein: CASSSQGVGEKLFF
V gene: TRBV4-1
D gene: TRBD1
clone size: many
J gene: TRBJ1-4

CDR3 DNA: TGTGCCACCAGCGGAAGGACAGGGGATAACTATGGCTACACCTTC
CDR3 protein: CATSGRTGDNYGYTF
V gene: TRBV15
D gene: TRBD1
clone size: .
J gene: TRBJ1-2

CDR3 DNA: TGTTCCAGCAGCTTGAGGAACAATGAGCAGTTCTTC
CDR3 protein: CSSSLRNNEQFF
V gene: TRBV7-9
D gene: .
clone size: .
J gene: TRBJ2-1

CDR3 DNA: TGCGCCAGCAGCTTGGACGGACAGGGTGTGGCGGATACGCAGTATTTT
CDR3 protein: CASSLDGQGVADTQYF
V gene: TRBV5-1
D gene: TRBD1
clone size: .
J gene: TRBJ2-3

CDR3 DNA: TGTGCCAGCAGCTCTCGCGGGGGGGCGGGAGAGACCCAGTACTTC
CDR3 protein: CASSSRGGAGETQYF
V gene: TRBV7-3
D gene: TRBD2
clone size: .
J gene: TRBJ2-5

CDR3 DNA: TGTGCCAGCAGCGCACAACCGGGACAGGGTTATGCAGATACGCAGTATTTT
CDR3 protein: CASSAQPGQGYADTQYF
V gene: TRBV9
D gene: TRBD1
clone size: .
J gene: TRBJ2-3

CDR3 DNA: TGTGCCAGCAGCCCACGGGTAGGACAGGGGGCGCGAGGCTACACCTTC
CDR3 protein: CASSPRVGQGARGYTF
V gene: TRBV9
D gene: TRBD1
clone size: .
J gene: TRBJ1-2

CDR3 DNA: TGTGCCAGCAGCCCCCTAGTGGACAGTAACTATGGCTACACCTTC
CDR3 protein: CASSPLVDSNYGYTF
V gene: TRBV6-5
D gene: .
clone size: .
J gene: TRBJ1-2

CDR3 DNA: TGTGCCAGCAGCCCGGGGGGGCATGAAATCTATGGCTACACCTTC
CDR3 protein: CASSPGGHEIYGYTF
V gene: TRBV7-9
D gene: .
clone size: once
J gene: TRBJ1-2

CDR3 DNA: TGCGCCAGCAGTGATGCGGGCCACCGCGATACGCAGTATTTT
CDR3 protein: CASSDAGHRDTQYF
V gene: TRBV10-1
D gene: .
clone size: .
J gene: TRBJ2-3

CDR3 DNA: TGCGCCAGCAGCTTGGAACAGTACAATGAGCAGTTCTTC
CDR3 protein: CASSLEQYNEQFF
V gene: TRBV5-1
D gene: .
clone size: .
J gene: TRBJ2-1

CDR3 DNA: TGTGCCAGCAGCGGCGGGGCAACCAAGGCAGATACGCAGTATTTT
CDR3 protein: CASSGGATKADTQYF
V gene: TRBV6-6
D gene: .
clone size: .
J gene: TRBJ2-3

CDR3 DNA: TGTGCCCGAAAGGTAGACAGTTTGGGGGAGCAGTACTTC
CDR3 protein: CARKVDSLGEQYF
V gene: TRBV10-3
D gene: .
clone size: .
J gene: TRBJ2-7

CDR3 DNA: TGCGCCAGCAGTGATTGGCTAGCGGGGGAAGGCCCCTACAATGAGCAGTTCTTC
CDR3 protein: CASSDWLAGEGPYNEQFF
V gene: TRBV10-2
D gene: TRBD2
clone size: .
J gene: TRBJ2-1

CDR3 DNA: TGTGCCAGCTCACCCTTTCCGGATGAGCAGTTCTTC
CDR3 protein: CASSPFPDEQFF
V gene: TRBV18
D gene: .
clone size: .
J gene: TRBJ2-1

CDR3 DNA: TGTGCCAGCACCACCCCGGGAAGAAATCAGCCCCAGCATTTT
CDR3 protein: CASTTPGRNQPQHF
V gene: TRBV21-1
D gene: .
clone size: .
J gene: TRBJ1-5

CDR3 DNA: TGTGCCAGCAGCTGTAGCCCCCTTCGGCAGGGCGAAAGCTCCTATAATTCACCCCTCCACTTT
CDR3 protein: CASSCSPLRQGESSYNSPLHF
V gene: TRBV21-1
D gene: .
clone size: .
J gene: TRBJ1-6

CDR3 DNA: TGTGCCAGCAGTCCAGGGACAGGGCGGGAAAAACTGTTTTTT
CDR3 protein: CASSPGTGREKLFF
V gene: TRBV28
D gene: TRBD1
clone size: .
J gene: TRBJ1-4

CDR3 DNA: TGTGCCAGCAGCCCGCGGGGGGGTTCCCAAGAGACCCAGTACTTC
CDR3 protein: CASSPRGGSQETQYF
V gene: TRBV5-4
D gene: TRBD2
clone size: .
J gene: TRBJ2-5

CDR3 DNA: TGTGCCAGCAGCGCCCCAGGAGGGGATGAAAAACTGTTTTTT
CDR3 protein: CASSAPGGDEKLFF
V gene: TRBV25-1
D gene: .
clone size: .
J gene: TRBJ1-4

CDR3 DNA: TGTGCCAGCTCAGGCCAGGACAACCCCACTGAAGCTTTCTTT
CDR3 protein: CASSGQDNPTEAFF
V gene: TRBV18
D gene: .
clone size: once
J gene: TRBJ1-1

CDR3 DNA: TGTGCCAGCAGTTTATTCCGCGGGGAGCTGTTTTTT
CDR3 protein: CASSLFRGELFF
V gene: TRBV27
D gene: .
clone size: .
J gene: TRBJ2-2

CDR3 DNA: TGCAGCACGGGACAGGGTGGTGAAAAACTGTTTTTT
CDR3 protein: CSTGQGGEKLFF
V gene: TRBV29-1
D gene: TRBD1
clone size: .
J gene: TRBJ1-4

CDR3 DNA: TGTGCCAGCAGCTTAGGAGACAGAACCTACGAGCAGTACTTC
CDR3 protein: CASSLGDRTYEQYF
V gene: TRBV7-9
D gene: .
clone size: .
J gene: TRBJ2-7

CDR3 DNA: TGCGCCAGCAGCTTGGGCGGGACAGAGGTGGGTGAGCAGTACTTC
CDR3 protein: CASSLGGTEVGEQYF
V gene: TRBV5-1
D gene: .
clone size: few
J gene: TRBJ2-7

CDR3 DNA: TGTGCCAGCTCACCACCACAGGGTTCCTATGGCTACACCTTC
CDR3 protein: CASSPPQGSYGYTF
V gene: TRBV18
D gene: .
clone size: .
J gene: TRBJ1-2

CDR3 DNA: TGCGCCAGCAGTGAGTCCGGGACAGGGTCGATAGGCTACACCTTC
CDR3 protein: CASSESGTGSIGYTF
V gene: TRBV10-2
D gene: TRBD1
clone size: .
J gene: TRBJ1-2

CDR3 DNA: TGTGCCAGCAGTTTATACCTAGCGGGGGGGATCGGGGAGCTGTTTTTT
CDR3 protein: CASSLYLAGGIGELFF
V gene: TRBV27
D gene: TRBD2
clone size: .
J gene: TRBJ2-2

CDR3 DNA: TGTGCCAGCAGCCCCGGACTAGTCGGTGGTGAGCAGTTCTTC
CDR3 protein: CASSPGLVGGEQFF
V gene: TRBV7-9
D gene: TRBD2
clone size: .
J gene: TRBJ2-1

CDR3 DNA: TGTGCCAGCAGCAACGGTGGGGCGGTGAACACTGAAGCTTTCTTT
CDR3 protein: CASSNGGAVNTEAFF
V gene: TRBV7-8
D gene: .
clone size: .
J gene: TRBJ1-1

CDR3 DNA: TGTGCCAGCAGTGACGCAGGGACTAGCGAGGTCTCCTACGAGCAGTACTTC
CDR3 protein: CASSDAGTSEVSYEQYF
V gene: TRBV6-4
D gene: TRBD2
clone size: .
J gene: TRBJ2-7